The clone carrying this T cell receptor (beta chain) was recorded at least ten times. The antigen remains undetermined. Time point: technical triplicate 2. Libraries used 2 million unsorted PBMCs kept frozen in RNAlater. The data were obtained in a study of neurological immune-mediated disorders. Overall study findings and caveats: None of the CDR3 amino acid sequences of expanded clones recurred across subjects, suggesting private repertoires in all groups. The highest TCR clonal expansion occurred in HTLV-1-associated myelopathy; multiple sclerosis fell below healthy controls.

From germline, CDR1 is DFQATT and CDR2 SNEGSKA (reference sequence). The CDR3 extends over 13 amino acids. Trimming left V 3 bases short and J 6 bases short, with 14 bases between. Sequencing runs each yielded over 190 million TCR-beta sequences from 15-18 subjects. TCRdb redid the calling of the 5' RACE reads with MiXCR, one entry per CDR3 protein. The sample includes around 56,000 distinct CDR3 sequences, around 24% of them seen just once. The chain has TRBV20-1 and TRBJ1-2; D is ambiguous. Sample: PBMCs. The receptor was isolated from a man aged 60-69 years with HTLV-1-associated myelopathy (HAM/TSP). CDR3 coding DNA: TGCAGTGCTAGGGAGCCCGACCGGAATGGCTACACCTTC. It yields the protein CSAREPDRNGYTF.